This T cell receptor beta chain was found in a study of blood T cell repertoires in COVID-19. At the level of the study: There were acute and convalescent COVID-19 samples, and they came from the United States, Italy and Spain.

Clinical histories supplied by participants themselves formed the basis of cohort assignment. The table came from immunoSEQ multiplex PCR; TCRdb's copy has only in-frame clones and leaves some out. This table holds around 310,000 clones, over 75% found once. Sequencing was performed on PBMCs or T cells enriched from blood (not recorded which). The TCR sequence derives from a woman between 40 and 50 years old who had recovered from COVID-19.

CDR3 protein: CAWSIQGDSPLHF. The CDR3 nucleotides are TGTGCCTGGAGTATACAGGGTGATTCACCCCTCCACTTT. The V gene is TRBV30, the J gene TRBJ1-6; D is perhaps TRBD1 (6 bases). The CDR3 is 13 residues long. Trimming shortened V by 2 bases and J by 8 bases, and 10 bases separated the two germline ends. Germline V gene sequence: CDR1 GTSNPN, CDR2 SVGIG (reference sequence).